Given below is one T cell receptor (beta chain) in context. Per the germline V gene, CDR1 is SQVTM and CDR2 is ANQGSEA. Germline trimming cut 4 bases from V and 6 bases from J; bases unmatched to any gene: 6. The CDR3 spans 12 residues. The data originate from a study of blood T cell repertoires in COVID-19. Libraries were prepared by immunoSEQ multiplex PCR; TCRdb keeps only in-frame clonotypes and omits some of them. This sample carries about 70,000 clones, around 86% of them seen once, and the ten largest clones take approximately 11%. This TCR was sampled from a woman between 18 and 29 years old with acute or convalescent COVID-19. The rearrangement joins TRBV29-1 to TRBJ2-7; 7 bases match TRBD2. Sequenced: peripheral blood. The CDR3 nucleotides read TGCAGCGTTGGTCCCGGGGAGGGCGAGCAGTACTTC. It yields the protein CSVGPGEGEQYF.